Listed below are T cell receptor beta chains from one sample, sequenced in a study of T cell changes during pregnancy in multiple sclerosis. Generated by immunoSEQ multiplex PCR, the TCRdb table keeps only in-frame clones and is missing some. The top ten hold approximately 1.2% of the sample, which has some 23,000 clones, 75% to 90% seen once. The sequences come from CD4+ T cells from peripheral blood mononuclear cells, collected in the first trimester of pregnancy. These receptors were collected from a female donor in good health, enrolled as a control in a pregnancy study. Both conserved end residues are part of each CDR3. D genes are given only for firm matches.

len: 16
v_gene: TRBV7-2
d_gene: NA
j_gene: TRBJ2-7
CDR3aa: CASSLAAGPFSYEQYF

len: 14
v_gene: TRBV19
d_gene: NA
j_gene: TRBJ2-5
CDR3aa: CASSIGPGQETQYF

len: 14
v_gene: TRBV7-3
d_gene: NA
j_gene: TRBJ2-5
CDR3aa: CASSPTGPAETQYF

len: 13
v_gene: TRBV25-1
d_gene: NA
j_gene: TRBJ1-3
CDR3aa: CASSDPSGNTIYF

len: 16
v_gene: TRBV7-2
d_gene: TRBD2
j_gene: TRBJ2-1
CDR3aa: CASSWDSGGLNNEQFF

len: 15
v_gene: TRBV28
d_gene: TRBD2
j_gene: TRBJ2-3
CDR3aa: CASSKSGSGTDTQYF

len: 17
v_gene: TRBV7-8
d_gene: NA
j_gene: TRBJ1-6
CDR3aa: CASSLEAQRAYNSPLHF

len: 14
v_gene: TRBV18
d_gene: TRBD1
j_gene: TRBJ1-6
CDR3aa: CASSPRTGDSPLHF

len: 13
v_gene: TRBV5-1
d_gene: TRBD1
j_gene: TRBJ2-7
CDR3aa: CASSFLGQGEQYF

len: 14
v_gene: TRBV5-8
d_gene: NA
j_gene: TRBJ2-7
CDR3aa: CASSEAGGSYEQYF

len: 13
v_gene: TRBV6-5
d_gene: TRBD1
j_gene: TRBJ2-1
CDR3aa: CASSDTGTDEQFF

len: 12
v_gene: TRBV5-1
d_gene: TRBD1
j_gene: TRBJ2-5
CDR3aa: CASTGGLETQYF

len: 11
v_gene: TRBV29-1
d_gene: NA
j_gene: TRBJ2-3
CDR3aa: CSVPGADTQYF

len: 12
v_gene: TRBV12-5
d_gene: NA
j_gene: TRBJ2-2
CDR3aa: CASGSGAGELFF

len: 11
v_gene: TRBV29-1
d_gene: NA
j_gene: TRBJ1-2
CDR3aa: CSVEAAEGYTF

len: 15
v_gene: TRBV7-6
d_gene: TRBD2
j_gene: TRBJ2-7
CDR3aa: CASSLYAGGPSEQYF

len: 18
v_gene: TRBV4-2
d_gene: TRBD2
j_gene: TRBJ2-2
CDR3aa: CASSHIGLAGVGTGELFF

len: 14
v_gene: TRBV11-3
d_gene: NA
j_gene: TRBJ2-5
CDR3aa: CASSLGGLQETQYF

len: 14
v_gene: TRBV5-1
d_gene: TRBD1
j_gene: TRBJ2-7
CDR3aa: CASSLAGGAYEQYF

len: 13
v_gene: TRBV6-5
d_gene: TRBD1
j_gene: TRBJ1-1
CDR3aa: CASKRQGAAEAFF

len: 16
v_gene: TRBV6-1
d_gene: TRBD1
j_gene: TRBJ1-1
CDR3aa: CASSERGTGFEAEAFF

len: 13
v_gene: TRBV6-4
d_gene: NA
j_gene: TRBJ2-2
CDR3aa: CASSGPGAGELFF

len: 18
v_gene: TRBV9
d_gene: NA
j_gene: TRBJ2-7
CDR3aa: CASSPRGGGRQGAFEQYF

len: 15
v_gene: TRBV6-5
d_gene: TRBD2
j_gene: TRBJ2-7
CDR3aa: CASTQSGGGSYEQYF

len: 15
v_gene: TRBV11-2
d_gene: NA
j_gene: TRBJ2-1
CDR3aa: CASSRPGVSYNEQFF

len: 16
v_gene: TRBV19
d_gene: NA
j_gene: TRBJ1-4
CDR3aa: CASSTPDEQSGEKLFF